The next 3 T cell receptor beta chains were all read from a single sample in a study of T-cell memory formation after mild COVID-19. TCRdb independently ran MiXCR on the 5' RACE reads; one entry per CDR3 protein. The data show about 150,000 distinct CDR3 sequences, more than 14% seen once. The sample was PBMCs or a T cell subset sorted from them (not recorded which). The receptor set was obtained from an adult woman who had mild COVID-19 (a few samples of this study predate the infection). Cell type and time point are not known.

This clonotype has only a few counts. The chain combines TRBV7-2 with TRBJ2-1, with D unresolved. Per germline, CDR1 SGHTA and CDR2 FQGNSA. The CDR3 consists of 15 residues. V lost 4 bases, J lost 9 bases, and 19 bases lay in between. The CDR3 spells CASSSLQASTPEQFF. CDR3 nucleotides: TGTGCCAGCAGCTCCCTTCAAGCCTCTACCCCTGAGCAGTTCTTC.

This clonotype showed up just a few times. The CDR3 nucleotides are TGTGCCACCAAGGGCAGGGGGGCCGCCGGGGAGCTGTTTTTT. The encoded protein is CATKGRGAAGELFF. This rearrangement joins TRBV24-1 to TRBJ2-2, with D maybe TRBD1 (7 bases). Germline loops: CDR1 KGHDR, CDR2 SFDVKD. The CDR3 has 14 residues. Trimming removed 8 bases at V and 6 bases at J, with 15 bases between.

The V and J genes are TRBV5-4 and TRBJ2-1; 11 bases match TRBD2. Germline-derived CDR1 and CDR2 are SGHNT and YYREEE (reference sequence). CDR3 size: 17 residues. After removal of 0 bases from V and 6 bases from J, the junction contained 8 bases not matched to a gene. The CDR3 sequence is CASSLGILAGVGNEQFF. CDR3 nucleotides: TGTGCCAGCAGCTTGGGGATACTAGCGGGAGTAGGCAATGAGCAGTTCTTC.